This T cell receptor (beta chain) was obtained from a study of human T cells and chemical hapten exposure. On the study more broadly: Weekly scalp doses of diphenylcyclopropenone were given to patients during the roughly 23-week study.

This clonotype was detected many times. In germline, CDR1 is MNHEY, CDR2 SMNVEV (reference sequence). The V and J ends lost 8 bases and 1 base respectively, with 12 bases between them. The CDR3 loop spans 13 amino acids. Described time point: patch test 1, 2 weeks after DPC sensitization. Treatment reported: therapeutic diphenylcyclopropenone sensitization with weekly scalp DPC. The total RNA was obtained from whole blood that was not fractionated. TCRdb used MiXCR to reprocess the RACE reads, holding one entry per CDR3 protein. Here the sample spans roughly 38,000 distinct CDR3 sequences, over 3.5% being singletons.

The TCR comes from a man in his forties or fifties with alopecia areata. Some clones in this sample may be carry-over from other donors' samples. This rearrangement joins TRBV27 to TRBJ2-7, with D perhaps matching TRBD2 (6 bases). This specimen consisted of whole blood, obtained in connection with sensitization to the hapten diphenylcyclopropenone (DPC). CDR3: CASRLVGSYEQYF. In nucleotides, the CDR3 is TGTGCCAGCCGACTAGTTGGGTCCTACGAGCAGTACTTC.